What follows are 6 T cell receptor beta chains derived from one specimen sequenced in a study of control samples from healthy donors and cancer patients. Generated by immunoSEQ multiplex PCR, the TCRdb table keeps only in-frame clones and is missing some. Here the sample spans 61,000 or so clones, nearly 90% being singletons. The sample comprised PBMCs. All receptors come from a man aged 55 to 70 with colorectal cancer.

The chain is built from TRBV6-5 and TRBJ1-6; 7 positions match TRBD1. The junction had 6 bases not matched to a gene; V was cut back by 6 bases and J by 4 bases. The CDR3 runs 15 residues. From germline, CDR1 is MNHEY and CDR2 SVGAGI. CDR3 loop: CASRSTGFYNSPLHF. The CDR3 DNA follows: TGTGCCAGCAGGTCGACAGGGTTTTATAATTCACCCCTCCACTTT.

This chain links TRBV5-1 with TRBJ2-5; perhaps TRBD1 as D (6 bases). This CDR3 contains 15 residues. The germline V and J ends were trimmed by 1 base and 2 bases, with 12 bases remaining between them. Per the germline V gene, CDR1 is SGHRS and CDR2 is YFSETQ. CDR3 loop: CASSLLGHLQETQYF. The CDR3 nucleotides are TGCGCCAGCAGCTTGTTGGGACACCTTCAAGAGACCCAGTACTTC.

This clone has just one count. The V and J genes are TRBV30 and TRBJ2-2, with D unresolved. Germline CDR1 and CDR2: GTSNPN and SVGIG (reference sequence). The CDR3 extends over 13 amino acids. Trimming cost V 0 bases and J 5 bases, with 7 bases left between them. As DNA, the CDR3 is TGTGCCTGGAGTGTATTTGGGACCGGGGAGCTGTTTTTT. Amino acids: CAWSVFGTGELFF.

V is TRBV4-3 and J is TRBJ2-2, with D unclear. The CDR3 has 12 residues. Germline V gene lookup returns CDR1 LGHNA and CDR2 YSLEER. Between the trimmed V and J ends, which lost 3 bases and 8 bases, there was a span of 7 bases. The CDR3 DNA reads as TGCGCCAGCAGCCAGCCCTGGGGGGAGCTGTTTTTT. This translates into CASSQPWGELFF.

J is TRBJ2-2 and V is TRBV7-2; tentatively, D is TRBD1 (7 bases). This CDR3 spans 15 amino acids. The germline CDR1 and CDR2 sequences are SGHTA and FQGNSA. The ends were cut back, 2 bases at V and 6 bases at J, with 13 bases in the middle. The DNA for the CDR3 is TGTGCCAGCAGCTTAACGCAGGGGGGCGCCGGGGAGCTGTTTTTT. It specifies CASSLTQGGAGELFF.

This rearrangement joins TRBV6-6 to TRBJ2-1; TRBD2 matches 13 bases. Germline V gene data show CDR1 as MNHNY and CDR2 as SVGAGI (reference sequence). The CDR3 consists of 18 residues. The trim removed 6 bases at V and 1 base at J, leaving 9 bases unmatched. The CDR3 nucleotides read TGTGCCAGCAGCCGAACTAGCGGGGGGGCCAAATCCTACAATGAGCAGTTCTTC. It specifies CASSRTSGGAKSYNEQFF.